These 5 T cell receptor beta chains were all obtained from the same sample, sequenced in a study of T cells of healthy individuals. TCRdb re-called the 5' RACE reads with MiXCR, one entry per CDR3 protein. Of around 63,000 distinct CDR3 sequences listed, roughly 16% are singletons. These receptor sequences come from a human donor in good health.

The chain is built from TRBV3-1 and TRBJ2-2; tentative D call: TRBD2 (5 bases). V lost 1 base, J lost 0 bases, and 12 bases lay in between. The germline V gene encodes CDR1 LGHDT and CDR2 YNNKEL (reference sequence). CDR3 length: 17 amino acids. This chain's CDR3 is CASSQGGAAANTGELFF. As DNA, the CDR3 is TGTGCCAGCAGCCAAGGAGGTGCAGCGGCGAACACCGGGGAGCTGTTTTTT.

CDR3 DNA sequence: TGTGCCACCAGCAGAGATCCCGGAGGAGATGAGCAGTTCTTC. Its translation is CATSRDPGGDEQFF. This chain uses TRBV15 with TRBJ2-1, with D tentatively TRBD2 (5 bases). Per the germline V gene, CDR1 is LNHNV and CDR2 is YYDKDF (reference sequence). The CDR3 runs 14 residues. V was pared by 0 bases and J by 8 bases, with 11 bases between.

This clonotype was counted ten times or more. V is TRBV29-1 and J is TRBJ2-2; 7 bases are shared with TRBD2. V was pared by 3 bases and J by 4 bases, with 5 bases of the junction left unmatched. CDR3 length equals 14 residues. Germline V CDR1 and CDR2: SQVTM, ANQGSEA. The CDR3 spells CSVEIRGGTGELFF. The CDR3 DNA is TGCAGCGTTGAGATTCGCGGGGGCACCGGGGAGCTGTTTTTT.

This clonotype was picked up many times. V and J are TRBV27 and TRBJ1-5; maybe TRBD1 (5 bases). V was pared by 7 bases and J by 8 bases, with 27 bases between. CDR1 and CDR2 from the germline V gene are MNHEY and SMNVEV (reference sequence). The CDR3 is made up of 17 amino acids. The CDR3 here is CASNPRPFTGPGEPQHF. The DNA for the CDR3 is TGTGCCAGCAATCCCCGACCCTTTACAGGACCCGGAGAGCCCCAGCATTTT.

This clonotype was seen repeatedly, ten times or more. This chain links TRBV27 with TRBJ2-7, with a weak D call TRBD1 (6 bases). This CDR3 comprises 15 residues. The germline gives CDR1 MNHEY, CDR2 SMNVEV (reference sequence). With 5 bases removed from V and 2 bases from J, the gap between germline ends came to 16 bases. The CDR3 DNA is TGTGCCAGCAGTCAAAAGGGACACCAACCCTACGAGCAGTACTTC. Translated, it gives CASSQKGHQPYEQYF.